The next 23 T cell receptor beta chains were all read from a single sample in a study of blood T cell repertoires in COVID-19. This table comes from immunoSEQ multiplex PCR, and its TCRdb copy is limited to in-frame clones, with some not included. Of around 100,000 clones listed, 87% were seen once; the top ten hold more than 5.5%. Specimen: peripheral blood. The origin of the receptors is a human donor in a cohort sampled during active COVID-19.

The CDR3 DNA sequence: TGCGCCAGCAGTTCCCTCGGGGGTGAGCAGTACTTC. Its translation: CASSSLGGEQYF. This chain uses TRBV5-1 with TRBJ2-7; TRBD2 might be the D (6 bases). The CDR3 has 12 residues. The V end was cut by 5 bases, the J end by 7 bases, with 13 bases between. CDR1 and CDR2 from the germline V gene are SGHRS and YFSETQ.

This clone was counted a few times. The J gene is TRBJ2-2, the V gene TRBV5-4; 7 positions match TRBD2. The ends lost 4 bases at V and 0 bases at J; junction bases unmatched: 3. Germline loops: CDR1 SGHNT, CDR2 YYREEE (reference sequence). The CDR3 contains 15 residues. This chain's CDR3 is CASSKAGTNTGELFF. The CDR3 DNA reads TGTGCCAGCAGCAAAGCGGGAACGAACACCGGGGAGCTGTTTTTT. The whole variable domain, remainder taken from reference TRBV5-4 and TRBJ2-2, is ETGVTQSPTHLIKTRGQQVTLRCSSQSGHNTVSWYQQALGQGPQFIFQYYREEENGRGNFPPRFSGLQFPNYSSELNVNALELDDSALYLCASSKAGTNTGELFFGEGSRLTVL.

This chain uses TRBV18 with TRBJ2-1; TRBD2 matches at 7 bases. The CDR3 has 15 amino acids. Losses at the gene ends were 6 bases for V and 8 bases for J; bases not matched to a gene: 13. Looked up from germline, CDR1 is KGHSH and CDR2 is LQKENI. The CDR3 nucleotides read TGTGCCAGCTCCCTCCAGGTGACTAGCCAACATGAGCAGTTCTTC. Translated, it gives CASSLQVTSQHEQFF.

This sequence joins TRBV7-8 and TRBJ2-7; 7 bases match TRBD2. The CDR3 has 14 residues. In germline, CDR1 is SGHVS, CDR2 FQNEAQ. V lost 5 bases and J lost 1; bases outside the gene matches: 5. In DNA form, the CDR3 reads TGTGCCAGCAGCCTGGGAGGGGTTTCCTACGAGCAGTACTTC. It specifies CASSLGGVSYEQYF.

V gene TRBV19 combines with J gene TRBJ1-3; D unresolved. Per the germline V gene, CDR1 is LNHDA and CDR2 is SQIVND (reference sequence). Deletions cut 3 bases from V and 3 bases from J, with 12 bases between. CDR3 length equals 15 residues. The CDR3 DNA reads TGTGCCAGTAGTATGCCGGGAGATCTTGGAAACACCATATATTTT. Amino acid sequence: CASSMPGDLGNTIYF.

The chain joins TRBV9 to TRBJ1-3, with D possibly being TRBD1 (6 bases). The germline V gene has CDR1 SGDLS and CDR2 YYNGEE. The CDR3 runs to 16 residues. The ends were cut back, 0 bases at V and 1 base at J, with 11 bases in the middle. This chain's CDR3 is CASSVGTGQSGNTIYF. The CDR3 coding sequence is TGTGCCAGCAGCGTAGGGACCGGACAGTCTGGAAACACCATATATTTT.

The genes are TRBV18 and TRBJ1-6; 9 bases match TRBD1. Trimming took 3 bases from V and 9 from J; bases not matched to a gene: 9. Germline V gives CDR1 KGHSH, CDR2 LQKENI. The CDR3 totals 16 residues. The CDR3 loop is CASSPVGQGSGSPLHF. The CDR3 bases are TGTGCCAGCTCACCCGTCGGACAGGGGAGTGGTTCACCCCTCCACTTT.

This clone has only one observation. The chain combines TRBV5-6 with TRBJ1-5; a weak D match, TRBD1 (5 bases). The CDR3 is 14 residues long. V lost 0 bases to trimming and J lost 4 bases, with 8 bases between them. Germline lookup yields CDR1 SGHDT and CDR2 YYEEEE. CDR3 coding DNA: TGTGCCAGCAGCTTGGCTCGGGGGAATCAGCCCCAGCATTTT. Translating gives CASSLARGNQPQHF. Full variable domain (rest looked up from reference TRBV5-6 and TRBJ1-5): DAGVTQSPTHLIKTRGQQVTLRCSPKSGHDTVSWYQQALGQGPQFIFQYYEEEERQRGNFPDRFSGHQFPNYSSELNVNALLLGDSALYLCASSLARGNQPQHFGDGTRLSIL.

CDR3 protein: CASSRRDYNEQFF. CDR3 coding DNA: TGTGCCAGCTCACGCCGGGACTACAATGAGCAGTTCTTC. The chain combines TRBV18 with TRBJ2-1; a weak D match, TRBD2 (5 bases). V was pared by 4 bases and J by 3 bases, with 7 bases between. The CDR3 spans 13 residues. Germline V CDR1 and CDR2: KGHSH, LQKENI.

The chain links TRBV9 to TRBJ1-6, with a tentative D call TRBD1 (6 bases). Germline V gene data show CDR1 as SGDLS and CDR2 as YYNGEE. The CDR3 loop spans 15 amino acids. The V end was cut by 4 bases, the J end by 7 bases, with 15 bases between. This chain's CDR3 is CASSNDDRFNSPLHF. The DNA for the CDR3 is TGTGCCAGCAGCAACGACGACAGGTTCAATTCACCCCTCCACTTT.

The genes are TRBV7-2 and TRBJ2-3, with a weak D call TRBD2 (5 bases). The CDR3 covers 14 residues. Germline CDR1 reads SGHTA; CDR2 reads FQGNSA. V lost 4 bases, J lost 0 bases, and 8 bases lay in between. Here the CDR3 DNA reads TGTGCCAGCAGCTCCGGGGTTAGCACAGATACGCAGTATTTT. It translates to CASSSGVSTDTQYF.

The chain combines TRBV28 with TRBJ1-2, with D perhaps matching TRBD1 (6 bases). The V gene lost 5 bases and the J gene lost 2 bases, with 12 bases spanning the gap. Germline V gives CDR1 MDHEN, CDR2 SYDVKM. The CDR3 length is 14 residues. The CDR3 DNA sequence: TGTGCCAGCAGTCCGCCGGGACACAACTATGGCTACACCTTC. Translating gives CASSPPGHNYGYTF.

The V and J genes are TRBV1 and TRBJ2-7; the table gives TRBD2 as D, unverified against the DNA. TRBV1 is listed as a pseudogene. CDR3 length: 14 residues. DNA for the CDR3: TGCACCAGCAGCCAAAATTGGGAGTCTTACGAGCAGTACTTC. Residues: CTSSQNWESYEQYF.

This clone was detected only once. V and J are TRBV7-8 and TRBJ2-3; TRBD2 matches 15 bases. Germline V gives CDR1 SGHVS, CDR2 FQNEAQ. V gave up 4 bases and J gave up 10 bases; unmatched junction bases: 15. The CDR3 is made up of 18 amino acids. The CDR3 reads CASSSHLGLAGGFVAQYF. The CDR3 DNA reads as TGTGCCAGCAGCTCCCACCTGGGACTAGCGGGGGGCTTCGTTGCGCAGTATTTT.

The chain combines TRBV5-6 with TRBJ2-7; 10 bases map to TRBD1. J gave up 0 bases and V 4 bases, and 10 bases lay outside the gene matches. The CDR3 has 17 residues. CDR1 and CDR2 from the germline V gene are SGHDT and YYEEEE. The CDR3 here is CASSLYGTGVFSYEQYF. CDR3 sequence (DNA): TGTGCCAGCAGCCTATACGGGACAGGGGTATTCTCCTACGAGCAGTACTTC.

The table lists this clone with a count of one. The gene calls are TRBV11-2 and TRBJ2-1; D might be TRBD1 (6 bases). Between the trimmed V and J ends, which lost 1 base and 7 bases, there was a span of 11 bases. From germline, CDR1 is SGHAT and CDR2 FQNNGV. This CDR3 has 14 residues. The CDR3 sequence: CASSLAGQINEQFF. In DNA, the CDR3 is TGTGCCAGCAGCTTAGCTGGACAGATTAATGAGCAGTTCTTC.

V gene TRBV14 combines with J gene TRBJ2-2, with 8 bases lining up with TRBD2. Germline CDR1 SGHDN, CDR2 FVKESK. The CDR3 runs to 14 residues. Trimming took 6 bases from V and 5 from J; bases not matched to a gene: 5. The CDR3: CASRQREQTGELFF. In DNA form, the CDR3 reads TGTGCCAGCAGGCAGCGGGAGCAGACCGGGGAGCTGTTTTTT.

This sequence joins TRBV29-1 and TRBJ2-2, with D possibly TRBD1 on 6 matching bases. Trimming took 4 bases from V and 0 from J, leaving 9 bases between them. The V gene's germline CDR1 is SQVTM and CDR2 ANQGSEA. The CDR3 extends over 14 amino acids. The CDR3 nucleotides read TGCAGCGTTGCCGACAGGACGAACACCGGGGAGCTGTTTTTT. Translated: CSVADRTNTGELFF.

V and J are TRBV10-1 and TRBJ2-7; TRBD1 might be the D (6 bases). In germline, CDR1 is WNHNN, CDR2 SYGVQD (reference sequence). Trimming removed 10 bases from V and 0 bases from J, with 16 bases in between. The CDR3 spans 14 residues. Written as DNA, the CDR3 is TGCGCCACCAAAAAGGGACATAGCTCCTACGAGCAGTACTTC. Amino acids: CATKKGHSSYEQYF.

The chain links TRBV6-1 to TRBJ2-7; tentative D call: TRBD2 (5 bases). Between the trimmed V and J ends, which lost 1 base and 4 bases, there was a span of 11 bases. Germline loops: CDR1 MNHNS, CDR2 SASEGT. The CDR3 is 14 residues long. CDR3 DNA sequence: TGTGCCAGCAGTGAAGGTGGGAGCGATTACGAGCAGTACTTC. Translated, it gives CASSEGGSDYEQYF.

V usage is TRBV28 and J usage is TRBJ2-7, with D perhaps TRBD2 (6 bases). V was cut by 5 bases and J by 0 bases, with 11 bases left in between. Germline CDR1 reads MDHEN; CDR2 reads SYDVKM. The CDR3 is 14 amino acids. The CDR3 DNA sequence: TGTGCCAGCAGTGCCGGGACTTCCTCCTACGAGCAGTACTTC. Encoded protein: CASSAGTSSYEQYF. The whole variable domain, remainder taken from reference TRBV28 and TRBJ2-7, is DVKVTQSSRYLVKRTGEKVFLECVQDMDHENMFWYRQDPGLGLRLIYFSYDVKMKEKGDIPEGYSVSREKKERFSLILESASTNQTSMYLCASSAGTSSYEQYFGPGTRLTVT.

The chain uses TRBV7-2 and TRBJ1-5; TRBD1 matches at 10 bases. After removal of 0 bases from V and 5 bases from J, the junction contained 4 bases not matched to a gene. Germline CDR1 and CDR2: SGHTA and FQGNSA. This CDR3 region has 16 residues. The CDR3 DNA reads as TGTGCCAGCAGCTTAGCGAGGACAGGGGGGGATCAGCCCCAGCATTTT. This sequence encodes CASSLARTGGDQPQHF.

With regard to this clone: The same CDR3 arises from other DNA sequences in this sample as well. The rearrangement links TRBV2 to TRBJ2-3; 12 nucleotides align to TRBD2. CDR1 SNHLY and CDR2 FYNNEI come from the germline V gene. This CDR3 region has 15 residues. V dropped 6 bases and J dropped 3; count of bases not matched to a gene: 4. The CDR3 here is CASRRTSGVTDTQYF. CDR3 bases: TGTGCCAGCAGGCGGACTAGCGGGGTGACAGATACGCAGTATTTT.